Listed below are T cell receptor beta chains from one sample, sequenced in a study of blood T cell repertoires in COVID-19. The protocol was immunoSEQ multiplex PCR, while the TCRdb copy is restricted to in-frame clones and leaves out a portion. The top ten clones hold 30% to 45% of a sample with 120,000 or so clones, 79% of them seen once. Sequenced: peripheral blood. These receptors were obtained from a man aged 35-49 years with active or convalescent COVID-19. Each CDR3 is given without its conserved first and last residue. A D gene is named only where the DNA matches it firmly.

>NA|TRBJ2-3|TRBV28
ASSGSTDTQY
>TRBD1|TRBJ1-5|TRBV2
ASSETTGVGQPQH
>TRBD1|TRBJ1-5|TRBV29-1
SVVGQGENQPQH
>NA|TRBJ2-7|TRBV6-5
ASTVSDSLYEQY
>TRBD1|TRBJ2-7|TRBV7-2
ASSPAGQGADYEQY
>NA|TRBJ2-1|TRBV24-1
ATSDLLGDNEQF
>NA|TRBJ1-3|TRBV3-1/TRBV3-2
ASSGTGGFGNTIY
>TRBD2|TRBJ2-2|TRBV2
ASSQRERNTGELF
>TRBD2|TRBJ2-1|TRBV7-9
ASSGTRSYNEQF
>NA|TRBJ2-1|TRBV27
ASSSKRNEQF
>NA|TRBJ1-5|TRBV6-5
ASSYRDSNQPQH
>NA|TRBJ1-6|TRBV19
ASSIGTNSPLH
>NA|TRBJ1-1|TRBV30
AWSVSGYTEAF
>NA|TRBJ1-1|TRBV27
ASSFGRGWTEAF
>TRBD2|TRBJ2-1|TRBV3-1/TRBV3-2
ASSQVASGRGEQF
>NA|TRBJ1-1|TRBV6-5
ASSSPGSHTEAF
>TRBD1|TRBJ2-1|TRBV15
ATSGQGSLF
>TRBD2|TRBJ2-1|TRBV19
ASIPGLADSNEQF
>TRBD1|TRBJ1-5|TRBV5-1
ASSLGTGINQPQH
>TRBD1|TRBJ2-1|TRBV10-3
AIGPGTGVGNEQF
>TRBD1|TRBJ2-1|TRBV5-1
ASSLGQGIMF
>NA|TRBJ1-1|TRBV12-3/TRBV12-4
ASSYTHYTEAF
>NA|TRBJ1-5|TRBV4-2
ASSQIAADNQPQH
>NA|TRBJ2-1|TRBV6-2/TRBV6-3
ASSYGPSYLSEQF
>TRBD1|TRBJ1-2|TRBV6-5
ASSYSGGADYGYT
>NA|TRBJ1-2|TRBV3-1/TRBV3-2
ASSQTLLGGYT
>NA|TRBJ1-5|TRBV4-2
ASSQSVSVDQPQH
>NA|TRBJ1-5|TRBV27
ASSSQAGSNQPQH
>NA|TRBJ2-4|TRBV2
ASRLLAKNIQY